The 28 T cell receptor beta chains given below trace back to one sample, sequenced in a study of cytomegalovirus exposure and HLA in healthy donors. Sequencing was performed with immunoSEQ multiplex PCR; in TCRdb, only in-frame clones are kept and a portion is missing. The profile shows under 400,000 clones, roughly 85% of them singletons. The specimen was PBMCs. These receptors all stem from a woman aged 18 to 35 in good health and CMV-seronegative.

The rearrangement links TRBV7-6 to TRBJ2-3; D is perhaps TRBD2 (5 bases). The CDR3 loop spans 15 amino acids. Trimming took 5 bases from V and 5 from J, leaving 17 bases between them. From germline, CDR1 is SGHVS and CDR2 FNYEAQ. The CDR3 loop is CASSPTSLAGDTQYF. DNA for the CDR3: TGTGCCAGCAGCCCAACCTCGCTAGCAGGAGATACGCAGTATTTT.

The V call is TRBV9, the J call TRBJ2-7; maybe TRBD2 (7 bases). Trimming left V 4 bases short and J 1 base short, with 15 bases between. In germline, CDR1 is SGDLS, CDR2 YYNGEE. The CDR3 has 15 amino acids. DNA for the CDR3: TGTGCCAGCAGCCCAGAGGGGGGGCTTTCCTACGAGCAGTACTTC. This sequence encodes CASSPEGGLSYEQYF.

The J gene is TRBJ2-5, the V gene TRBV6-5, with 10 bases fitting TRBD1. With 11 bases clipped from V and 2 bases from J, the junction kept 11 bases outside the gene matches. The CDR3 length is 15 residues. CDR1 and CDR2 (germline): MNHEY, SVGAGI. This CDR3 reads CAGRLDRGRQETQYF. The CDR3 nucleotides are TGTGCCGGCCGATTAGACAGGGGGCGGCAAGAGACCCAGTACTTC.

The rearrangement links TRBV5-1 to TRBJ2-3, with D perhaps matching TRBD2 (5 bases). Trimming shortened V by 5 bases and J by 2 bases, and 9 bases separated the two germline ends. CDR3 length: 13 amino acids. Per the germline V gene, CDR1 is SGHRS and CDR2 is YFSETQ. The CDR3 loop is CASRVRVTDTQYF. CDR3 DNA: TGCGCCAGCAGAGTGAGGGTCACAGATACGCAGTATTTT. The whole variable domain, remainder taken from reference TRBV5-1 and TRBJ2-3, is KAGVTQTPRYLIKTRGQQVTLSCSPISGHRSVSWYQQTPGQGLQFLFEYFSETQRNKGNFPGRFSGRQFSNSRSEMNVSTLELGDSALYLCASRVRVTDTQYFGPGTRLTVL.

The chain couples TRBV2 to TRBJ2-2; 9 nucleotides match TRBD2. The CDR3 covers 15 residues. The V gene end was trimmed by 8 bases and the J gene end by 2 bases; junction bases not matched to a gene: 6. CDR1 is SNHLY and CDR2 is FYNNEI in the germline V gene. CDR3 coding DNA: TGTGCCAGCCGCCAGACTAGCGGCAACACCGGGGAGCTGTTTTTT. Amino acid sequence: CASRQTSGNTGELFF. Combining the CDR3 with reference TRBV2 and TRBJ2-2 gives the whole variable domain EPEVTQTPSHQVTQMGQEVILRCVPISNHLYFYWYRQILGQKVEFLVSFYNNEISEKSEIFDDQFSVERPDGSNFTLKIRSTKLEDSAMYFCASRQTSGNTGELFFGEGSRLTVL.

V gene TRBV28 combines with J gene TRBJ1-2, with 12 bases identical to TRBD1. The V segment lost 6 bases and the J segment 2 bases; nucleotides outside the gene matches: 1. This CDR3 comprises 14 residues. Germline V gene data show CDR1 as MDHEN and CDR2 as SYDVKM. The CDR3 bases are TGTGCCAGCAGGGGGACAGGGGGCAACTATGGCTACACCTTC. Translated: CASRGTGGNYGYTF.

This chain connects TRBV30 to TRBJ2-7; 9 nucleotides agree with TRBD2. Germline CDR1 is GTSNPN and CDR2 is SVGIG (reference sequence). The CDR3 contains 15 residues. J lost 0 bases, V lost 5 bases, and 8 bases had no gene match. CDR3 sequence: CAWGTSSLPSYEQYF. Written as DNA, the CDR3 is TGTGCCTGGGGGACTAGCTCTCTCCCCTCCTACGAGCAGTACTTC.

The CDR3 DNA sequence: TGTGCCAGCAGCTTAGCCCCTCTCGGACAGGGATTGGTCTACGAGCAGTACTTC. As protein: CASSLAPLGQGLVYEQYF. The V and J genes are TRBV7-9 and TRBJ2-7; 8 bases agree with TRBD1. Germline V lookup: CDR1 SEHNR, CDR2 FQNEAQ (reference sequence). V lost 0 bases and J lost 3; bases outside the gene matches: 13. The CDR3 consists of 18 residues.

This sequence joins TRBV29-1 and TRBJ2-2; the match to TRBD1 covers 10 bases. Germline V gene data show CDR1 as SQVTM and CDR2 as ANQGSEA. CDR3 size: 15 residues. V lost 6 bases, J lost 6 bases, and 10 bases stayed unmatched. The CDR3 spells CSVDGTGEGAGELFF. CDR3 in DNA: TGCAGCGTGGATGGGACAGGGGAAGGCGCCGGGGAGCTGTTTTTT.

This rearrangement joins TRBV14 to TRBJ2-7, with a possible D match to TRBD1 (7 bases). The CDR3 has 15 residues. Germline CDR1 reads SGHDN; CDR2 reads FVKESK. Trimming pared 1 base from V and 1 base from J, leaving 11 bases between. The CDR3 coding sequence is TGTGCCAGCAGCCAAGTGGCAGGGGGGTCCTACGAGCAGTACTTC. Amino acids: CASSQVAGGSYEQYF. The full variable domain, completed using reference TRBV14 and TRBJ2-7, is EAGVTQFPSHSVIEKGQTVTLRCDPISGHDNLYWYRRVMGKEIKFLLHFVKESKQDESGMPNNRFLAERTGGTYSTLKVQPAELEDSGVYFCASSQVAGGSYEQYFGPGTRLTVT.

This chain uses TRBV2 with TRBJ2-2; unclear D gene. CDR1 SNHLY and CDR2 FYNNEI come from the germline V gene. The CDR3 consists of 16 residues. Trimming left V 0 bases short and J 4 bases short, with 12 bases between. The CDR3 DNA reads TGTGCCAGCAGTGAAGCTGAGAAGATCCTCACCGGGGAGCTGTTTTTT. The encoded protein is CASSEAEKILTGELFF.

This clone was seen once. The chain has TRBV27 and TRBJ2-1; TRBD2 aligns across 7 bases. Germline V gives CDR1 MNHEY, CDR2 SMNVEV (reference sequence). The CDR3 contains 15 residues. V shed 3 bases, J shed 6 bases, and the junction held 8 bases outside the gene matches. The CDR3 is CASSFVASGRNEQFF. The CDR3 DNA is TGTGCCAGCAGTTTTGTCGCTAGCGGCCGCAATGAGCAGTTCTTC.

The chain links TRBV4-1 to TRBJ2-5; D unresolved. V lost 1 base and J 0 bases, leaving 6 bases between the germline ends. CDR3 length: 14 residues. Germline loops: CDR1 MGHRA, CDR2 YSYEKL. CDR3 in DNA: TGCGCCAGCAGCCAAGTCCAAAACCAAGAGACCCAGTACTTC. The encoded protein is CASSQVQNQETQYF.

V is TRBV5-1 and J is TRBJ2-5, with D possibly TRBD2 on 6 matching bases. The CDR3 totals 15 residues. Deletions cut 4 bases from V and 3 bases from J, with 16 bases between. CDR1 and CDR2 (germline): SGHRS, YFSETQ. CDR3 residues: CASSPGVGIEETQYF. The CDR3 bases are TGCGCCAGCAGCCCGGGAGTTGGGATAGAAGAGACCCAGTACTTC.

This clone came up a few times. This specimen includes other DNA sequences encoding the same CDR3. The rearrangement links TRBV7-9 to TRBJ2-7, with no clear D. The ends were cut back, 1 base at V and 6 bases at J, with 7 bases in the middle. CDR1 is SEHNR and CDR2 is FQNEAQ in the germline V gene (reference sequence). CDR3 length: 12 amino acids. The CDR3 DNA follows: TGTGCCAGCAGCTTAGGCGGCGGCGAGCAGTACTTC. This translates into CASSLGGGEQYF. The full variable domain, completed using reference TRBV7-9 and TRBJ2-7, is DTGVSQNPRHKITKRGQNVTFRCDPISEHNRLYWYRQTLGQGPEFLTYFQNEAQLEKSRLLSDRFSAERPKGSFSTLEIQRTEQGDSAMYLCASSLGGGEQYFGPGTRLTVT.

To note about this clone: Other nucleotide sequences in the sample specify the same CDR3. The V call is TRBV25-1, the J call TRBJ1-1; D unclear. The CDR3 totals 15 residues. Trimming shortened V by 1 base and J by 5 bases, and 14 bases separated the two germline ends. Per germline, CDR1 MGHDK and CDR2 SYGVNS. The CDR3, as DNA: TGTGCCAGCAGTGAATGGGTCAGAGGGCGAACTGAAGCTTTCTTT. Its protein is CASSEWVRGRTEAFF.

This chain links TRBV18 with TRBJ1-2; 10 bases map to TRBD1. The trim removed 5 bases at V and 1 base at J, leaving 13 bases unmatched. This CDR3 spans 18 amino acids. Germline CDR1 and CDR2: KGHSH and LQKENI. The CDR3 reads CASSSQLGTGANNYGYTF. The CDR3 DNA is TGTGCCAGCTCATCCCAACTCGGGACAGGGGCGAATAACTATGGCTACACCTTC.

This chain links TRBV29-1 with TRBJ2-3; TRBD2 matches 7 bases. The germline gives CDR1 SQVTM, CDR2 ANQGSEA. The CDR3 is 13 amino acids. Trimming took 5 bases from V and 4 from J; bases not matched to a gene: 6. CDR3 coding DNA: TGCAGCGTTCGTCCTAGCGGAGCAGATACGCAGTATTTT. Translation: CSVRPSGADTQYF.

This chain links TRBV5-1 with TRBJ2-7, with TRBD2 matching 9 bases. In germline, CDR1 is SGHRS, CDR2 YFSETQ. The CDR3 sequence is 17 residues long. J was trimmed by 0 bases and V by 6 bases; bases with no gene match: 13. CDR3 loop: CASTWGSGGPLSYEQYF. CDR3 bases: TGCGCCAGCACCTGGGGTAGCGGGGGCCCTCTCTCCTACGAGCAGTACTTC.

The DNA of the CDR3 is TGCGCCAGCAGCGAGACTAGCGGGTACGAGCAGTACTTC. It specifies CASSETSGYEQYF. The chain uses TRBV4-1 and TRBJ2-7, with TRBD2 identical over 10 bases. The CDR3 sequence is 13 residues long. The junction had 2 bases not matched to a gene; V was cut back by 5 bases and J by 4 bases. Germline loops: CDR1 MGHRA, CDR2 YSYEKL.

The V and J genes are TRBV28 and TRBJ1-1; D is undetermined. V lost 4 bases and J lost 1, with 7 bases in between. CDR1 is MDHEN and CDR2 is SYDVKM in the germline V gene. This CDR3 has 13 residues. The CDR3 sequence is CASSSRRNTEAFF. DNA for the CDR3: TGTGCCAGCAGTTCAAGGAGGAACACTGAAGCTTTCTTT.

This chain connects TRBV19 to TRBJ2-1; D perhaps matches TRBD2 (5 bases). Germline V gene sequence: CDR1 LNHDA, CDR2 SQIVND (reference sequence). The CDR3 totals 15 residues. The V end lost 0 bases, the J end lost 8 bases, and 14 bases lay between the germline ends. CDR3 bases: TGTGCCAGTAGTATAGATTTGGACTTCGGGGATGAGCAGTTCTTC. Protein sequence: CASSIDLDFGDEQFF.

This rearrangement joins TRBV7-8 to TRBJ1-2, with D tentatively TRBD1 (6 bases). V shed 1 base and J shed 1 base, with 7 bases lying between them. CDR3 length equals 14 residues. Germline CDR1 reads SGHVS; CDR2 reads FQNEAQ. The CDR3 loop is CASSLGQDNYGYTF. DNA for the CDR3: TGTGCCAGCAGCTTAGGACAGGATAACTATGGCTACACCTTC. Complete variable domain (other parts from reference TRBV7-8 and TRBJ1-2): GAGVSQSPRYKVAKRGQDVALRCDPISGHVSLFWYQQALGQGPEFLTYFQNEAQLDKSGLPSDRFFAERPEGSVSTLKIQRTQQEDSAVYLCASSLGQDNYGYTFGSGTRLTVV.

This clone came up once. V is TRBV28 and J is TRBJ1-3; 8 bases fit TRBD1. Germline CDR1 and CDR2: MDHEN and SYDVKM. There are 15 residues in the CDR3. The junction had 4 bases not matched to a gene; V was cut back by 2 bases and J by 4 bases. CDR3 region: CASSLVGQGGNTIYF. DNA for the CDR3: TGTGCCAGCAGTTTAGTTGGACAGGGCGGAAACACCATATATTTT.

The chain employs TRBV14 and TRBJ1-2; 7 bases fit TRBD1. The trim removed 5 bases at V and 1 base at J, leaving 10 bases unmatched. The CDR3 is 16 amino acids. Germline CDR1 and CDR2: SGHDN and FVKESK. DNA of the CDR3: TGTGCCAGCAGCTCAGATCCGGGACAGATTAACTATGGCTACACCTTC. Protein product: CASSSDPGQINYGYTF. Filled out from reference TRBV14 and TRBJ1-2, the complete variable domain reads EAGVTQFPSHSVIEKGQTVTLRCDPISGHDNLYWYRRVMGKEIKFLLHFVKESKQDESGMPNNRFLAERTGGTYSTLKVQPAELEDSGVYFCASSSDPGQINYGYTFGSGTRLTVV.

J is TRBJ1-3 and V is TRBV2; D is perhaps TRBD1 (6 bases). From germline, CDR1 is SNHLY and CDR2 FYNNEI. The germline V and J ends were trimmed by 5 bases and 0 bases, with 8 bases remaining between them. The CDR3 extends over 14 amino acids. CDR3 nucleotide sequence: TGTGCCAGCAGTACAGGGTACTCTGGAAACACCATATATTTT. This encodes CASSTGYSGNTIYF.

The chain combines TRBV10-1 with TRBJ1-5; D possibly corresponds to TRBD1 (5 bases). Trimming removed 3 bases from V and 6 bases from J, with 6 bases in between. The CDR3 spans 12 residues. CDR1 is WNHNN and CDR2 is SYGVQD in the germline V gene (reference sequence). The CDR3 DNA follows: TGCGCCAGCAGTGATGGGGCTCAGCCCCAGCATTTT. As protein: CASSDGAQPQHF.

This chain uses TRBV18 with TRBJ2-6, with a weak D call TRBD1 (7 bases). V was cut by 2 bases and J by 4 bases, with 15 bases left in between. The CDR3 is made up of 17 amino acids. Per the germline V gene, CDR1 is KGHSH and CDR2 is LQKENI. This CDR3 is CASSPIGGGVGANVLTF. CDR3 nucleotide sequence: TGTGCCAGCTCACCAATAGGAGGGGGCGTCGGGGCCAACGTCCTGACTTTC.